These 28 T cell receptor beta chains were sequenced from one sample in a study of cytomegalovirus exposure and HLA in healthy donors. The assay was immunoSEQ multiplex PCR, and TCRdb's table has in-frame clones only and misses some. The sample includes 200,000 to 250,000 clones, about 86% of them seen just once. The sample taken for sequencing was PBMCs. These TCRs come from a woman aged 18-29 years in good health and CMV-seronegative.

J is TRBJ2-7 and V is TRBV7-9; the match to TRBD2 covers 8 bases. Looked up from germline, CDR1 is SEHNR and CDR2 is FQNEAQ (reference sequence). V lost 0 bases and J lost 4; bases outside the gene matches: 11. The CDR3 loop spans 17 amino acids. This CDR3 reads CASSLAGISGSSYEQYF. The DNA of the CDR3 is TGTGCCAGCAGCTTAGCCGGGATCAGCGGGAGCTCGTACGAGCAGTACTTC.

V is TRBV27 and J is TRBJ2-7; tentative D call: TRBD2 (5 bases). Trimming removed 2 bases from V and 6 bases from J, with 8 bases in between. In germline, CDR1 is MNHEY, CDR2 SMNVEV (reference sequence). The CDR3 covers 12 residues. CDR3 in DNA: TGTGCCAGCAGTTTAAATGGAGGCGAGCAGTACTTC. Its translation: CASSLNGGEQYF.

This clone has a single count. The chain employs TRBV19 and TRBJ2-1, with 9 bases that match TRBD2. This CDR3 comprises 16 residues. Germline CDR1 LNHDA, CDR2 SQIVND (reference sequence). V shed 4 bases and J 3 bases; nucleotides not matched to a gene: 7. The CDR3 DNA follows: TGTGCCAGTAGTAAACGGACTAGCGCTAACTACAATGAGCAGTTCTTC. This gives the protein CASSKRTSANYNEQFF.

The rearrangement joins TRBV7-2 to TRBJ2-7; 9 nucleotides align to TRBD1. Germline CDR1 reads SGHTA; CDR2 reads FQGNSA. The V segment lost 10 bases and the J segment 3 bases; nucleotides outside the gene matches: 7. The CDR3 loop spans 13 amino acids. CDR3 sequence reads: CATWTGVIYEQYF. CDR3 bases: TGTGCCACCTGGACAGGGGTAATCTACGAGCAGTACTTC.

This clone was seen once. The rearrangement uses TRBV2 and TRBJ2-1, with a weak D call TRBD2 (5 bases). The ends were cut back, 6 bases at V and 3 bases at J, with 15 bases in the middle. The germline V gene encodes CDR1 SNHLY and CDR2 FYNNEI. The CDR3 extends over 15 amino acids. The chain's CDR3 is CASSEWTSYYNEQFF. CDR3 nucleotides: TGTGCCAGCAGCGAGTGGACTTCTTACTACAATGAGCAGTTCTTC.

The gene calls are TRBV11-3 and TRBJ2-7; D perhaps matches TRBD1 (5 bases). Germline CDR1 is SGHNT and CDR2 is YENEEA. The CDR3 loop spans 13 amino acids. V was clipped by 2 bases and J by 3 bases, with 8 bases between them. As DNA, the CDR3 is TGTGCCAGCAGCTTATTGCAGGGCTACGAGCAGTACTTC. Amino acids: CASSLLQGYEQYF.

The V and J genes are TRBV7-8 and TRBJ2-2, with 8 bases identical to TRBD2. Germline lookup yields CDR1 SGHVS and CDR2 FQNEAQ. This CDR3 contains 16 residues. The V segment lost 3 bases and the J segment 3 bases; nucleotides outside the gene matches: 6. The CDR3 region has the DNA TGTGCCAGCAGCTTTCCTAGCGGGCGACACACCGGGGAGCTGTTTTTT. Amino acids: CASSFPSGRHTGELFF.

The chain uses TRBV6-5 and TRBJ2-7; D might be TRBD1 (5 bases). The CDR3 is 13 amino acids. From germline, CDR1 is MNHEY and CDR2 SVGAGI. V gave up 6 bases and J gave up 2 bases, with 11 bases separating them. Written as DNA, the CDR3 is TGTGCCAGCAGCCGCCAGGGTACCTACGAGCAGTACTTC. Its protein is CASSRQGTYEQYF.

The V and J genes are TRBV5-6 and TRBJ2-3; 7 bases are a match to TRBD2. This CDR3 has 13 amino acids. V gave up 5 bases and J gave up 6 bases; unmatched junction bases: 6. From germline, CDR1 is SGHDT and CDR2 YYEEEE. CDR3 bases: TGTGCCAGCAGTTGGGGGACTACCGATACGCAGTATTTT. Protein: CASSWGTTDTQYF.

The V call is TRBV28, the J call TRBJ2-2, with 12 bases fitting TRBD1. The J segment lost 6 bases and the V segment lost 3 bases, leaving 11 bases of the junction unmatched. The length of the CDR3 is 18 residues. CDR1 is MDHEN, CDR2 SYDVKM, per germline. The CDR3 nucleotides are TGTGCCAGCAGTTTCCCGGGACAGGGGGCGTCGTTCCCCGGGGAGCTGTTTTTT. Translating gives CASSFPGQGASFPGELFF.

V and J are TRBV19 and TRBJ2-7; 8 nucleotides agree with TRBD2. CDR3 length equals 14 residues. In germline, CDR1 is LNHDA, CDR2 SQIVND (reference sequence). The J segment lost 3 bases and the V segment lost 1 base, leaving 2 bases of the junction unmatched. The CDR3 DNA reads TGTGCCAGTAGTATAGCCGGGACTAGCTACGAGCAGTACTTC. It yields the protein CASSIAGTSYEQYF.

The CDR3 nucleotides are TGTGCCAGCAGCTTAGCAACAGTAGTATCCCACAATCAGCCCCAGCATTTT. Amino acid sequence: CASSLATVVSHNQPQHF. The rearrangement joins TRBV7-8 to TRBJ1-5; D unclear. This CDR3 region has 17 residues. Germline CDR1 and CDR2: SGHVS and FQNEAQ. Deletions cut 0 bases from V and 3 bases from J, with 15 bases between.

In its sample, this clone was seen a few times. The CDR3 DNA is TGTGCCACCCTAAGCCAGGGCTACGAGCAGTACTTC. Translated: CATLSQGYEQYF. The J gene is TRBJ2-7, the V gene TRBV19; TRBD1 is a possible D gene (5 bases). In germline, CDR1 is LNHDA, CDR2 SQIVND (reference sequence). This CDR3 comprises 12 residues. V shed 10 bases and J shed 3 bases, with 13 bases lying between them. Full variable domain (remainder filled in from reference TRBV19 and TRBJ2-7): DGGITQSPKYLFRKEGQNVTLSCEQNLNHDAMYWYRQDPGQGLRLIYYSQIVNDFQKGDIAEGYSVSREKKESFPLTVTSAQKNPTAFYLCATLSQGYEQYFGPGTRLTVT.

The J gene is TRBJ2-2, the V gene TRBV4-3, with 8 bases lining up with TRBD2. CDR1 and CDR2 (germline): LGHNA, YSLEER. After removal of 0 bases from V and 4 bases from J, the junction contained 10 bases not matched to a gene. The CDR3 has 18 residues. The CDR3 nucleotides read TGCGCCAGCAGCCAAGACCCAGCGGGGGCCACGGGCACCGGGGAGCTGTTTTTT. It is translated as CASSQDPAGATGTGELFF.

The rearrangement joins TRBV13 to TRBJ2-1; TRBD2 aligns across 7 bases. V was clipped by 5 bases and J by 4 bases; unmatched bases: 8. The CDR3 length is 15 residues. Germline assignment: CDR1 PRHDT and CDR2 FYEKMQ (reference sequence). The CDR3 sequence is CASSTSSGPYNEQFF. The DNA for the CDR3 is TGTGCCAGCAGCACCTCTAGCGGTCCTTACAATGAGCAGTTCTTC.

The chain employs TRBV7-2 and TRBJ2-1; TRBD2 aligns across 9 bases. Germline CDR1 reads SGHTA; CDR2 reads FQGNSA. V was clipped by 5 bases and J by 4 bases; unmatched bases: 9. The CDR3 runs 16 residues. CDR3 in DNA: TGTGCCAGCAGCCGACCAGCGGGAGGAGGGTACAATGAGCAGTTCTTC. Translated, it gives CASSRPAGGGYNEQFF. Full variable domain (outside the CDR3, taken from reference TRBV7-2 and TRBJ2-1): GAGVSQSPSNKVTEKGKDVELRCDPISGHTALYWYRQSLGQGLEFLIYFQGNSAPDKSGLPSDRFSAERTGGSVSTLTIQRTQQEDSAVYLCASSRPAGGGYNEQFFGPGTRLTVL.

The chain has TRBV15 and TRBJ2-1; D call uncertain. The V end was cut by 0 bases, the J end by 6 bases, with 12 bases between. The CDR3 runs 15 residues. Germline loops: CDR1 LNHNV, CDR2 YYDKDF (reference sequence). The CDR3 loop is CATSRDKLTPNEQFF. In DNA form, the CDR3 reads TGTGCCACCAGCAGAGATAAGCTAACTCCCAATGAGCAGTTCTTC.

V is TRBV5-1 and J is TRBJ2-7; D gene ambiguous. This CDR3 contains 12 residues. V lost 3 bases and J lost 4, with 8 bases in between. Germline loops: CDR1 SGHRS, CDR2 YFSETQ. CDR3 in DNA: TGCGCCAGCAGCTCGCAGAATTACGAGCAGTACTTC. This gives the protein CASSSQNYEQYF.

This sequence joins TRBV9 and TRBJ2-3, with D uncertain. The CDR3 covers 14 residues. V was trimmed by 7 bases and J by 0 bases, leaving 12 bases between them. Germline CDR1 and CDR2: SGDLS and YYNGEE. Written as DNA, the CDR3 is TGTGCCAGCTCGGTGCTCTCTAGCACAGATACGCAGTATTTT. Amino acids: CASSVLSSTDTQYF.

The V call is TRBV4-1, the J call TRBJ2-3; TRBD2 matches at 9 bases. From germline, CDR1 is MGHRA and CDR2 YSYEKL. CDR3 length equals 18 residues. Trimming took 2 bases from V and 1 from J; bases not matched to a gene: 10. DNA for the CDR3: TGCGCCAGCAGCCAATCGAGCGGGAGGCGTAGGGGCACAGATACGCAGTATTTT. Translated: CASSQSSGRRRGTDTQYF.

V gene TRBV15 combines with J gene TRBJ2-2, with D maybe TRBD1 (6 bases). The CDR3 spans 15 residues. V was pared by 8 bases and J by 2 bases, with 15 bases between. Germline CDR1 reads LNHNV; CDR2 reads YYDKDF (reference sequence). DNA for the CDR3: TGTGCCACCCGGTCGGGGACAACTAACACCGGGGAGCTGTTTTTT. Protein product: CATRSGTTNTGELFF.

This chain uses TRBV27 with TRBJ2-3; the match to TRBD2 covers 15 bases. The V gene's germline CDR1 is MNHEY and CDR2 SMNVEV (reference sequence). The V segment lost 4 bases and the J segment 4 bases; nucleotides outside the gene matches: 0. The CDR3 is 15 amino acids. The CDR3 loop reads CASSWTSGRADTQYF. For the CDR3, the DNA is TGTGCCAGCAGTTGGACTAGCGGGAGGGCAGATACGCAGTATTTT.

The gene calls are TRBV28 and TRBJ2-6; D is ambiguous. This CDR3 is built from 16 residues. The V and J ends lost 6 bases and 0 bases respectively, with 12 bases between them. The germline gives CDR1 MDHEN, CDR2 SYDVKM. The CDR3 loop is CASSFRVVSGANVLTF. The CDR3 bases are TGTGCCAGCAGCTTCCGTGTTGTCTCTGGGGCCAACGTCCTGACTTTC.

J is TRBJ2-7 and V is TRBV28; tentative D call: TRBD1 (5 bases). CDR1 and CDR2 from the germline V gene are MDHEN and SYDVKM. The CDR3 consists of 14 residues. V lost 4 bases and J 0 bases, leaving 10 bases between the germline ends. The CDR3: CASSSYRSSYEQYF. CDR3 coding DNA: TGTGCCAGCAGTTCGTACAGGAGCTCCTACGAGCAGTACTTC.

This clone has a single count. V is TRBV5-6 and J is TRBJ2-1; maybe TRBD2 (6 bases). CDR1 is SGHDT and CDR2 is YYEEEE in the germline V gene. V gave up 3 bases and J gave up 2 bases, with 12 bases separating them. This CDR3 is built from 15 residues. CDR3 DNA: TGTGCCAGCAGCTCCGATAGCGGAGCCTACAATGAGCAGTTCTTC. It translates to CASSSDSGAYNEQFF.

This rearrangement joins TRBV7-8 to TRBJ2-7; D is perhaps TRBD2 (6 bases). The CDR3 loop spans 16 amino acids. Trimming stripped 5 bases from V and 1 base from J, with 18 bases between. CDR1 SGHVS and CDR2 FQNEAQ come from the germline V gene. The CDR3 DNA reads TGTGCCAGCAGCCCCAGGGCCTTCCGGGGGTCCTACGAGCAGTACTTC. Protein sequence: CASSPRAFRGSYEQYF. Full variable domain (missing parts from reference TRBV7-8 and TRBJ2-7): GAGVSQSPRYKVAKRGQDVALRCDPISGHVSLFWYQQALGQGPEFLTYFQNEAQLDKSGLPSDRFFAERPEGSVSTLKIQRTQQEDSAVYLCASSPRAFRGSYEQYFGPGTRLTVT.

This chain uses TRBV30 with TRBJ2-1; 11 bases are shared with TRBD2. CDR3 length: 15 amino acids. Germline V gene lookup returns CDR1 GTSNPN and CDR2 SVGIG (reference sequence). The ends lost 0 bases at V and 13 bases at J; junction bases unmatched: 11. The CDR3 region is CAWSVRGTSGRHQFF. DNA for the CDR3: TGTGCCTGGAGTGTACGGGGGACTAGCGGTCGCCACCAGTTCTTC.

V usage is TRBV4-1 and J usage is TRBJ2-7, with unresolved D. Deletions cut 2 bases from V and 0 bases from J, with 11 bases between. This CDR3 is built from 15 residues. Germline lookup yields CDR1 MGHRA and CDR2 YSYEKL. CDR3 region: CASSQYSTSSYEQYF. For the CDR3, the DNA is TGCGCCAGCAGCCAATACAGTACCTCCTCCTACGAGCAGTACTTC.